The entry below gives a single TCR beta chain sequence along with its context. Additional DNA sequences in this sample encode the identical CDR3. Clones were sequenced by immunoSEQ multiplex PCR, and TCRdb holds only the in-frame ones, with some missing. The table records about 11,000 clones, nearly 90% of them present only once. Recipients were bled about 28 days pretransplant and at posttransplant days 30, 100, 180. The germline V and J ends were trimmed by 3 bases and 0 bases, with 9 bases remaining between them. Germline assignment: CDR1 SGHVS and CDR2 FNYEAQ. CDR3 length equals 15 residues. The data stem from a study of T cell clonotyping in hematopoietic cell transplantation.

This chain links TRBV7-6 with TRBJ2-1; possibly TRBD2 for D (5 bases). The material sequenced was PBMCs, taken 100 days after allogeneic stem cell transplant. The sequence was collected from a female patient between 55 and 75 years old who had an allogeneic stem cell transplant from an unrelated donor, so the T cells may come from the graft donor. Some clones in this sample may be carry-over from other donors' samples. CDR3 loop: CASSLEAVSYNEQFF. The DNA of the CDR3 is TGTGCCAGCAGCTTGGAGGCCGTCTCCTACAATGAGCAGTTCTTC.